These 20 T cell receptor beta chains were sequenced from one sample in a study of shared clonotypes between healthy human individuals. Clones were sequenced by immunoSEQ multiplex PCR, and TCRdb holds only the in-frame ones, with some missing. The repertoire holds a few million clones, with approximately 94% as singletons. The source material was naive CD4+ T cells sorted from blood. Indicated subset: CD45RA+ positively selected. The receptors were gathered from a man aged 18 to 30 in good health.

The gene calls are TRBV28 and TRBJ1-3; D is ambiguous. Germline CDR1 and CDR2: MDHEN and SYDVKM. V was cut by 2 bases and J by 1 base, with 12 bases left in between. The CDR3 contains 16 residues. The CDR3 coding sequence is TGTGCCAGCAGTTTACTACAGCCCCAATCTGGAAACACCATATATTTT. This encodes CASSLLQPQSGNTIYF.

The genes are TRBV5-1 and TRBJ2-7, with a tentative D call TRBD1 (5 bases). There are 15 residues in the CDR3. With 0 bases removed from V and 4 bases from J, the gap between germline ends came to 14 bases. Germline CDR1 is SGHRS and CDR2 is YFSETQ. The CDR3 spells CASSLGQGPIYEQYF. Written as DNA, the CDR3 is TGCGCCAGCAGCTTGGGGCAGGGTCCAATTTACGAGCAGTACTTC.

This clone appeared once. The chain links TRBV6-1 to TRBJ2-2; no reliable D call. Germline V lookup: CDR1 MNHNS, CDR2 SASEGT. The CDR3 is 15 amino acids. The germline V and J ends were trimmed by 2 bases and 0 bases, with 7 bases remaining between them. The CDR3 here is CASSERSPNTGELFF. Here the CDR3 DNA reads TGTGCCAGCAGTGAACGCAGTCCGAACACCGGGGAGCTGTTTTTT.

The chain has TRBV6-5 and TRBJ2-6; D remains ambiguous. Germline CDR1 and CDR2: MNHEY and SVGAGI. V gave up 8 bases and J gave up 0 bases, with 8 bases separating them. The CDR3 runs to 14 residues. CDR3 loop: CASLKFSGANVLTF. The DNA of the CDR3 is TGTGCCAGCCTCAAATTCTCTGGGGCCAACGTCCTGACTTTC.

The chain couples TRBV2 to TRBJ2-5; TRBD1 aligns across 9 bases. Trimming took 7 bases from V and 1 from J; bases not matched to a gene: 7. Germline V gene lookup returns CDR1 SNHLY and CDR2 FYNNEI. The CDR3 extends over 15 amino acids. The CDR3 reads CASTGQGTGQETQYF. CDR3 coding DNA: TGTGCCAGCACCGGACAGGGGACGGGCCAAGAGACCCAGTACTTC. Full variable domain (remainder filled in from reference TRBV2 and TRBJ2-5): EPEVTQTPSHQVTQMGQEVILRCVPISNHLYFYWYRQILGQKVEFLVSFYNNEISEKSEIFDDQFSVERPDGSNFTLKIRSTKLEDSAMYFCASTGQGTGQETQYFGPGTRLLVL.

The table lists this clone with a count of one. V and J are TRBV29-1 and TRBJ1-3, with D perhaps matching TRBD1 (5 bases). Trimming left V 6 bases short and J 3 bases short, with 12 bases between. The CDR3 spans 13 residues. Looked up from germline, CDR1 is SQVTM and CDR2 is ANQGSEA. CDR3 sequence reads: CSVSRDGGNTIYF. CDR3 coding DNA: TGCAGCGTGAGCCGGGACGGTGGAAACACCATATATTTT.

This clone was seen a few times. Other DNA sequences from this sample encode an identical CDR3 as well. The chain joins TRBV2 to TRBJ1-1; D remains unclear. Germline loops: CDR1 SNHLY, CDR2 FYNNEI. Trimming removed 4 bases at V and 2 bases at J, with 2 bases between. The CDR3 is 11 residues long. CDR3 coding DNA: TGTGCCAGCAGTGCCAACACTGAAGCTTTCTTT. It is translated as CASSANTEAFF.

The rearrangement joins TRBV5-1 to TRBJ1-1; D might be TRBD1 (5 bases). Germline loops: CDR1 SGHRS, CDR2 YFSETQ. CDR3 size: 15 residues. Trimming removed 8 bases at V and 1 base at J, with 18 bases between. This CDR3 reads CASMLGLNPNTEAFF. CDR3 coding DNA: TGCGCCAGTATGCTGGGGCTTAACCCGAACACTGAAGCTTTCTTT.

J is TRBJ1-2 and V is TRBV5-4, with a weak D call TRBD1 (5 bases). Per germline, CDR1 SGHNT and CDR2 YYREEE (reference sequence). This CDR3 has 14 residues. V was shortened by 0 bases and J by 6 bases, with 12 bases between the two germline ends. The CDR3 DNA reads as TGTGCCAGCAGCTTGGGTTTGGGGGATAATGGCTACACCTTC. This codes for CASSLGLGDNGYTF.

The rearrangement uses TRBV5-6 and TRBJ2-4; 7 nucleotides align to TRBD1. From germline, CDR1 is SGHDT and CDR2 YYEEEE. V dropped 2 bases and J dropped 1; count of bases not matched to a gene: 9. This CDR3 is built from 17 residues. In nucleotides, the CDR3 is TGTGCCAGCAGCTTTCCCCCAGGGGGATGGGCCAAAAACATTCAGTACTTC. Its translation is CASSFPPGGWAKNIQYF.

This clone was detected once. The rearrangement uses TRBV6-6 and TRBJ1-5, with 11 bases identical to TRBD1. The trim removed 6 bases at V and 6 bases at J, leaving 10 bases unmatched. CDR1 and CDR2 (germline): MNHNY, SVGAGI (reference sequence). The length of the CDR3 is 16 residues. The CDR3 here is CASRATDRGLGQPQHF. DNA for the CDR3: TGTGCCAGCAGGGCCACGGACAGGGGGCTCGGTCAGCCCCAGCATTTT.

The J gene is TRBJ2-4, the V gene TRBV30; D might be TRBD1 or TRBD2, each matching 5 bases. The CDR3 sequence is 13 residues long. Per germline, CDR1 GTSNPN and CDR2 SVGIG (reference sequence). Between the trimmed V and J ends, which lost 1 base and 4 bases, there was a span of 8 bases. The CDR3 is CAWSAGRKNIQYF. The CDR3 DNA sequence: TGTGCCTGGAGTGCGGGACGGAAAAACATTCAGTACTTC.

This chain links TRBV7-2 with TRBJ1-5; maybe TRBD1 (6 bases). Germline-derived CDR1 and CDR2 are SGHTA and FQGNSA. CDR3 length equals 15 residues. The germline V and J ends were trimmed by 2 bases and 3 bases, with 11 bases remaining between them. The CDR3: CASSLQGQINQPQHF. CDR3 DNA: TGTGCCAGCAGCTTACAGGGGCAGATCAATCAGCCCCAGCATTTT.

This chain connects TRBV6-5 to TRBJ1-1; the D gene is possibly TRBD1 (6 bases). The CDR3 loop spans 15 amino acids. The V and J ends lost 6 bases and 7 bases respectively, with 21 bases between them. Germline CDR1 is MNHEY and CDR2 is SVGAGI. CDR3 loop: CASSLGGGGGVEAFF. DNA for the CDR3: TGTGCCAGCAGCCTTGGAGGGGGAGGAGGAGTTGAAGCTTTCTTT.

To note about this clone: Other DNA sequences of this sample code for an identical CDR3. The V gene is TRBV5-1, the J gene TRBJ2-1, with no clear D. This CDR3 spans 11 amino acids. Between the trimmed V and J ends, which lost 0 bases and 8 bases, there was a span of 3 bases. Per the germline V gene, CDR1 is SGHRS and CDR2 is YFSETQ. The CDR3 bases are TGCGCCAGCAGCTTGGAGTATGAGCAGTTCTTC. This codes for CASSLEYEQFF. Based on the CDR3 plus reference TRBV5-1 and TRBJ2-1, the full variable domain is KAGVTQTPRYLIKTRGQQVTLSCSPISGHRSVSWYQQTPGQGLQFLFEYFSETQRNKGNFPGRFSGRQFSNSRSEMNVSTLELGDSALYLCASSLEYEQFFGPGTRLTVL.

J is TRBJ2-3 and V is TRBV5-6; 8 bases line up with TRBD1. CDR1 is SGHDT, CDR2 YYEEEE, per germline. The CDR3 sequence is 14 residues long. After removal of 3 bases from V and 4 bases from J, the junction contained 4 bases not matched to a gene. As DNA, the CDR3 is TGTGCCAGCAGCTCCGGGACAGGCGCAGATACGCAGTATTTT. Translating it yields CASSSGTGADTQYF.

The chain recombines TRBV28 with TRBJ1-4; 10 positions agree with TRBD1. This CDR3 has 15 amino acids. With V trimmed by 6 bases and J by 6 bases, 7 bases remained unmatched. CDR1 is MDHEN, CDR2 SYDVKM, per germline. In DNA form, the CDR3 reads TGTGCCAGCAGCACCCGAGGACAGGGGGATGAAAAACTGTTTTTT. Protein product: CASSTRGQGDEKLFF.

The chain links TRBV1 to TRBJ1-3; the table names TRBD1, a call not compared with the DNA. TRBV1 is assigned pseudogene status. CDR3 size: 21 residues. In DNA, the CDR3 is TGCACCAGCAGCCAAGAGGAACAGGAGCAGGGAAACGGATTCTCTGGAAACACCATATATTTT. Translation gives CTSSQEEQEQGNGFSGNTIYF.

The V gene is TRBV11-3, the J gene TRBJ2-1, with TRBD2 matching over 14 bases. This CDR3 has 15 residues. V was pared by 5 bases and J by 9 bases, with 6 bases of the junction left unmatched. The V gene's germline CDR1 is SGHNT and CDR2 YENEEA. CDR3 residues: CASSIGTSGRGEQFF. CDR3 in DNA: TGTGCCAGCAGCATAGGGACTAGCGGGAGAGGTGAGCAGTTCTTC.

The V and J genes are TRBV6-4 and TRBJ1-4; D ambiguous. Germline values: CDR1 MRHNA, CDR2 SNTAGT. V was trimmed by 4 bases and J by 5 bases, leaving 8 bases between them. The CDR3 has 13 residues. The CDR3: CASSASENEKLFF. In nucleotides, the CDR3 is TGTGCCAGCAGTGCCTCTGAGAATGAAAAACTGTTTTTT.